This section outlines one TCR beta chain sequence together with its context. Its antigen is not identified. These data are taken from a study of T cell responses to AZD1222 COVID-19 vaccine. Study-level results: Seropositive status at baseline applied to only six AZD1222 recipients. Sampled repertoires all dated from after the peak T cell response.

The CDR3 runs to 12 residues. CDR1 is LNHNV, CDR2 YYDKDF, per germline (reference sequence). V lost 9 bases, J lost 3 bases, and 9 bases lay in between. Assay used: immunoSEQ multiplex PCR; TCRdb lists only in-frame clones, some missing. The sample has roughly 150,000 clones, 92% seen once. The TCR sequence derives from an adult in good health. The rearrangement joins TRBV15 to TRBJ1-5, with D perhaps TRBD1 (5 bases). Sequencing used peripheral blood, obtained on day 0 of AZD1222 vaccination. The chain's CDR3 is CATGGSNQPQHF. DNA of the CDR3: TGTGCCACGGGGGGTTCCAATCAGCCCCAGCATTTT.